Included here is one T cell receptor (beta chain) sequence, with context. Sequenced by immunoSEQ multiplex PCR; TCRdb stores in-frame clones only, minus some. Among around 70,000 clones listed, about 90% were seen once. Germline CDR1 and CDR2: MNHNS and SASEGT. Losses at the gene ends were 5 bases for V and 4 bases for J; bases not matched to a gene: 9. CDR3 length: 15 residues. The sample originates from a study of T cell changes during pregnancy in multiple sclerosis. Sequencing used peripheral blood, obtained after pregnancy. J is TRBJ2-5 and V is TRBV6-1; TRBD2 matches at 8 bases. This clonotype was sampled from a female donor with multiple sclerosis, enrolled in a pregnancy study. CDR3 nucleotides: TGTGCCAGCAGTAGAAGCGGGAGAGGCGTAGAGACCCAGTACTTC. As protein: CASSRSGRGVETQYF.